This entry lists 17 T cell receptor beta chains sequenced from one sample in a study of cytomegalovirus exposure and HLA in healthy donors. Both 60 Vbeta primers and 13 Jbeta primers went into the PCR. The assay was immunoSEQ multiplex PCR, and TCRdb's table has in-frame clones only and misses some. The sample has around 150,000 clones. Sequencing was done on a sample of PBMCs. The receptors come from a woman aged 55-69 years in good health and CMV-seronegative.

The chain carries TRBV6-5 and TRBJ1-1; weak D call: TRBD1 (5 bases). The CDR3 runs 14 residues. V was pared by 2 bases and J by 2 bases, with 9 bases between. The germline CDR1 and CDR2 sequences are MNHEY and SVGAGI. CDR3: CASSYGRGNTEAFF. The CDR3 DNA is TGTGCCAGCAGTTACGGGAGGGGTAACACTGAAGCTTTCTTT.

The V gene is TRBV6-5, the J gene TRBJ2-3; no clear D. Trimming stripped 6 bases from V and 1 base from J, with 5 bases between. Germline CDR1 and CDR2: MNHEY and SVGAGI. CDR3 length: 12 amino acids. The CDR3 bases are TGTGCCAGCAGGGCGGGCACAGATACGCAGTATTTT. Residues: CASRAGTDTQYF.

V and J are TRBV9 and TRBJ2-7, with 8 bases fitting TRBD2. V lost 4 bases, J lost 2 bases, and 8 bases stayed unmatched. The CDR3 is made up of 15 amino acids. CDR1 is SGDLS, CDR2 YYNGEE, per germline. In DNA, the CDR3 is TGTGCCAGCAGCCTCGGGGGGGGACAAACCTACGAGCAGTACTTC. Its protein product is CASSLGGGQTYEQYF.

The chain recombines TRBV18 with TRBJ1-3; TRBD1 is a possible D gene (6 bases). Trimming took 6 bases from V and 4 from J, leaving 16 bases between them. The CDR3 consists of 15 residues. Per germline, CDR1 KGHSH and CDR2 LQKENI. Here the CDR3 reads CASSPGQILGNTIYF. The DNA for the CDR3 is TGTGCCAGCTCGCCTGGACAGATATTAGGAAACACCATATATTTT.

The V call is TRBV30, the J call TRBJ1-5; D might be TRBD1 (5 bases). The V end lost 3 bases, the J end lost 7 bases, and 13 bases lay between the germline ends. Germline assignment: CDR1 GTSNPN and CDR2 SVGIG (reference sequence). The CDR3 consists of 13 residues. CDR3 sequence reads: CAWSAGGGQPQHF. The CDR3 DNA reads as TGTGCCTGGAGCGCTGGGGGAGGACAGCCCCAGCATTTT.

CDR3 sequence: CASIKWGTSGAFF. The CDR3 DNA sequence: TGTGCCAGCATCAAATGGGGGACTTCTGGAGCTTTCTTT. The V gene is TRBV21-1, the J gene TRBJ1-1. TRBV21-1 represents a pseudogene. The CDR3 covers 13 residues.

The rearrangement uses TRBV13 and TRBJ1-1; D may be TRBD1 (6 bases). The length of the CDR3 is 16 residues. The germline V gene has CDR1 PRHDT and CDR2 FYEKMQ (reference sequence). Trimming took off 3 bases at V and 4 bases at J, with 18 bases between the two ends. This chain's CDR3 is CASSFGEGEAGTEAFF. The CDR3 DNA follows: TGTGCCAGCAGCTTTGGGGAGGGGGAGGCGGGCACTGAAGCTTTCTTT.

The chain carries TRBV6-5 and TRBJ2-1; D not resolved. Per the germline V gene, CDR1 is MNHEY and CDR2 is SVGAGI. V dropped 6 bases and J dropped 0 bases, with 9 bases sitting between them. The CDR3 spans 14 residues. CDR3 region: CASSTSSSYNEQFF. Here the CDR3 DNA reads TGTGCCAGCAGCACCTCTAGCTCCTACAATGAGCAGTTCTTC.

The chain has TRBV6-5 and TRBJ1-1, with D perhaps TRBD1 (6 bases). Germline V CDR1 and CDR2: MNHEY, SVGAGI. This CDR3 has 15 residues. The V end lost 6 bases, the J end lost 6 bases, and 20 bases lay between the germline ends. The CDR3 region is CASSRIQGKKAEAFF. In DNA, the CDR3 is TGTGCCAGCAGCAGAATCCAGGGGAAGAAGGCTGAAGCTTTCTTT.

V gene TRBV11-3 combines with J gene TRBJ2-1, with TRBD1 identical over 7 bases. The germline V gene has CDR1 SGHNT and CDR2 YENEEA. V trimming: 5 bases; J trimming: 0 bases; junction bases outside the gene matches: 10. The length of the CDR3 is 17 residues. The CDR3 DNA reads as TGTGCCAGCAGCGCCACAGGGGTGGTTAGCTCCTACAATGAGCAGTTCTTC. Translating it yields CASSATGVVSSYNEQFF.

CDR3 coding DNA: TGCGCCAGCCGGCCGGGGTTTGGAATACGTGGCTACACCTTC. It specifies CASRPGFGIRGYTF. J is TRBJ1-2 and V is TRBV4-1; no reliable D call. V was clipped by 8 bases and J by 7 bases, with 20 bases between them. The CDR3 runs 14 residues. The germline gives CDR1 MGHRA, CDR2 YSYEKL.

This chain connects TRBV7-2 to TRBJ1-2, with D unclear. Trimming took 0 bases from V and 7 from J, leaving 15 bases between them. The CDR3 is made up of 15 amino acids. The germline V gene has CDR1 SGHTA and CDR2 FQGNSA. The CDR3: CASSLAPLSRGGYTF. The CDR3, as DNA: TGTGCCAGCAGCTTAGCCCCATTGTCCCGGGGTGGCTACACCTTC. The full variable domain, completed using reference TRBV7-2 and TRBJ1-2, is GAGVSQSPSNKVTEKGKDVELRCDPISGHTALYWYRQSLGQGLEFLIYFQGNSAPDKSGLPSDRFSAERTGGSVSTLTIQRTQQEDSAVYLCASSLAPLSRGGYTFGSGTRLTVV.

V is TRBV5-1 and J is TRBJ2-7; TRBD2 aligns across 15 bases. This CDR3 region has 15 residues. The V segment lost 3 bases and the J segment 6 bases; nucleotides outside the gene matches: 4. CDR1 SGHRS and CDR2 YFSETQ come from the germline V gene. The CDR3 DNA reads as TGCGCCAGCAGCTGGGGACTAGCGGGAGGTGGCGAGCAGTACTTC. Encoded protein: CASSWGLAGGGEQYF.

V gene TRBV5-1 combines with J gene TRBJ1-3; 8 bases are a match to TRBD1. The V gene end was trimmed by 0 bases and the J gene end by 5 bases; junction bases not matched to a gene: 13. CDR1 and CDR2 from the germline V gene are SGHRS and YFSETQ. This CDR3 has 18 residues. CDR3 DNA: TGCGCCAGCAGCTTGGGTGGGACAGGTGGCCAATATCGAAACACCATATATTTT. It codes for CASSLGGTGGQYRNTIYF.

This chain connects TRBV18 to TRBJ2-7; 8 bases fit TRBD1. This CDR3 contains 15 residues. With V trimmed by 0 bases and J by 3 bases, 4 bases remained unmatched. Germline V lookup: CDR1 KGHSH, CDR2 LQKENI. The CDR3 region has the DNA TGTGCCAGCTCACCACCGAACAGGGGGATCTACGAGCAGTACTTC. It encodes CASSPPNRGIYEQYF.

The chain joins TRBV5-1 to TRBJ2-2; 9 bases align to TRBD2. The CDR3 extends over 16 amino acids. The germline V gene has CDR1 SGHRS and CDR2 YFSETQ. The V and J ends lost 1 base and 5 bases, in that order; junction bases with no gene match: 6. The CDR3 region is CASSLIAGALTGELFF. In DNA form, the CDR3 reads TGCGCCAGCAGCTTGATAGCGGGAGCGCTAACCGGGGAGCTGTTTTTT.

The V and J genes are TRBV9 and TRBJ2-2, with D perhaps TRBD2 (6 bases). Looked up from germline, CDR1 is SGDLS and CDR2 is YYNGEE. There are 15 residues in the CDR3. The V end lost 0 bases, the J end lost 5 bases, and 11 bases lay between the germline ends. CDR3 nucleotide sequence: TGTGCCAGCAGCGTAGTGGAGGGGTTGACCGGGGAGCTGTTTTTT. This gives the protein CASSVVEGLTGELFF.